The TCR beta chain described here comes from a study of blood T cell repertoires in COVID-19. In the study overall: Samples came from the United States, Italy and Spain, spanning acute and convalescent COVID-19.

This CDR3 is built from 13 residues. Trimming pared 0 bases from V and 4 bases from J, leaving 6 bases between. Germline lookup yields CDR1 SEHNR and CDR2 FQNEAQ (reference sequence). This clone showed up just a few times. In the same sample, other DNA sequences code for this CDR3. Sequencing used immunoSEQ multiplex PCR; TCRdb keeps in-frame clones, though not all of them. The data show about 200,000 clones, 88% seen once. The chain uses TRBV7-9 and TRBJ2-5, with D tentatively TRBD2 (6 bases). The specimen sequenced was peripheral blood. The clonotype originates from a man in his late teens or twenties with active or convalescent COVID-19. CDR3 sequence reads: CASSLAGGETQYF. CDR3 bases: TGTGCCAGCAGCTTAGCCGGGGGAGAGACCCAGTACTTC. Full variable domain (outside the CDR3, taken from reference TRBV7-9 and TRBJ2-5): DTGVSQNPRHKITKRGQNVTFRCDPISEHNRLYWYRQTLGQGPEFLTYFQNEAQLEKSRLLSDRFSAERPKGSFSTLEIQRTEQGDSAMYLCASSLAGGETQYFGPGTRLLVL.